This entry lists 31 T cell receptor beta chains sequenced from one sample in a study of blood T cell repertoires in COVID-19. Method: immunoSEQ multiplex PCR; TCRdb's copy keeps in-frame clones and lacks some. Of approximately 230,000 clones listed, around 85% were seen once; the top ten hold roughly 4.2%. Sequencing was carried out using peripheral blood. These receptors were collected from a woman aged 40 to 55 with active or convalescent COVID-19.

In nucleotides, the CDR3 is TGTGCTAGTGTCAACAACGCTGAAGCTTTCTTT. It translates to CASVNNAEAFF. The gene calls are TRBV12-5 and TRBJ1-1; D is uncertain. V dropped 7 bases and J dropped 6 bases, with 9 bases sitting between them. The CDR3 is 11 residues long. CDR1 and CDR2 from the germline V gene are LGHNT and FRNRAP. The complete variable domain, with remaining parts taken from reference TRBV12-5 and TRBJ1-1, reads DARVTQTPRHKVTEMGQEVTMRCQPILGHNTVFWYRQTMMQGLELLAYFRNRAPLDDSGMPKDRFSAEMPDATLATLKIQPSEPRDSAVYFCASVNNAEAFFGQGTRLTVV.

This clone was observed a handful of times. This chain links TRBV4-1 with TRBJ2-6, with 9 bases lining up with TRBD1. V lost 4 bases to trimming and J lost 0 bases; unmatched junction nucleotides: 7. The CDR3 sequence is 18 residues long. Germline loops: CDR1 MGHRA, CDR2 YSYEKL. The CDR3 loop reads CASSRRTGDNSGANVLTF. In nucleotides, the CDR3 is TGCGCCAGCAGCCGCCGGACAGGGGACAACTCTGGGGCCAACGTCCTGACTTTC.

The V call is TRBV29-1, the J call TRBJ2-5; 9 bases agree with TRBD2. V shed 4 bases, J shed 5 bases, and the junction held 11 bases outside the gene matches. Germline V gene data show CDR1 as SQVTM and CDR2 as ANQGSEA. CDR3 length equals 15 residues. CDR3 nucleotides: TGCAGCGTTGTGGGGGCTAGCGGGGCGGTGGAGACCCAGTACTTC. This encodes CSVVGASGAVETQYF.

The chain joins TRBV7-2 to TRBJ1-4; 7 bases fit TRBD1. The CDR3 loop spans 14 amino acids. Trimming took 5 bases from V and 8 from J; bases not matched to a gene: 8. The germline V gene encodes CDR1 SGHTA and CDR2 FQGNSA. CDR3 protein: CASSHRGSGEKLFF. The CDR3 DNA follows: TGTGCCAGCAGCCACAGGGGATCGGGCGAAAAACTGTTTTTT. The whole variable domain, remainder taken from reference TRBV7-2 and TRBJ1-4, is GAGVSQSPSNKVTEKGKDVELRCDPISGHTALYWYRQSLGQGLEFLIYFQGNSAPDKSGLPSDRFSAERTGGSVSTLTIQRTQQEDSAVYLCASSHRGSGEKLFFGSGTQLSVL.

CDR3 DNA sequence: TGTGCCAGCAGCATCGGACTAGCGGGGGAGGAGACCCAGTACTTC. Translating it yields CASSIGLAGEETQYF. This chain connects TRBV9 to TRBJ2-5; 13 positions agree with TRBD2. J was trimmed by 5 bases and V by 4 bases; bases with no gene match: 5. The germline CDR1 and CDR2 sequences are SGDLS and YYNGEE. The CDR3 extends over 15 amino acids.

The chain couples TRBV9 to TRBJ1-1; TRBD1 agrees at 7 bases. With 2 bases clipped from V and 2 bases from J, the junction kept 6 bases outside the gene matches. CDR1 is SGDLS and CDR2 is YYNGEE in the germline V gene. The CDR3 consists of 15 residues. CDR3 loop: CASSVTGTDNTEAFF. DNA for the CDR3: TGTGCCAGCAGCGTGACCGGGACAGACAACACTGAAGCTTTCTTT.

This chain links TRBV12-1 with TRBJ1-3; TRBD1, as called in the table, went unchecked against the DNA. TRBV12-1 is flagged as a pseudogene. This CDR3 region has 20 residues. CDR3 sequence: CASSFEFERSTGGYGNTIYF. CDR3 in DNA: TGTGCCAGCAGCTTTGAATTTGAACGATCGACAGGGGGTTATGGAAACACCATATATTTT.

V gene TRBV7-9 combines with J gene TRBJ1-2, with D unclear. The CDR3 has 13 amino acids. Germline CDR1 SEHNR, CDR2 FQNEAQ (reference sequence). Trimming took off 4 bases at V and 3 bases at J, with 9 bases between the two ends. CDR3: CASSSGGYYGYTF. For the CDR3, the DNA is TGTGCCAGCAGCTCTGGAGGGTACTATGGCTACACCTTC.

This chain uses TRBV19 with TRBJ2-2; maybe TRBD1 (6 bases). The V gene lost 7 bases and the J gene lost 7 bases, with 19 bases spanning the gap. Germline CDR1 is LNHDA and CDR2 is SQIVND (reference sequence). The CDR3 sequence is 15 residues long. CDR3 DNA: TGTGCCAGTACCAACGTTGGACAGTGGGGCGGGGAGCTGTTTTTT. It yields the protein CASTNVGQWGGELFF. Complete variable domain (other parts from reference TRBV19 and TRBJ2-2): DGGITQSPKYLFRKEGQNVTLSCEQNLNHDAMYWYRQDPGQGLRLIYYSQIVNDFQKGDIAEGYSVSREKKESFPLTVTSAQKNPTAFYLCASTNVGQWGGELFFGEGSRLTVL.

This chain links TRBV11-2 with TRBJ2-4; TRBD1 matches at 7 bases. The ends lost 1 base at V and 9 bases at J; junction bases unmatched: 6. Germline V gene sequence: CDR1 SGHAT, CDR2 FQNNGV. This CDR3 is 14 amino acids long. CDR3 in amino acids: CASSLVQGVGIQYF. CDR3 nucleotides: TGTGCCAGCAGCTTAGTCCAGGGGGTTGGCATTCAGTACTTC.

The rearrangement links TRBV25-1 to TRBJ2-4; 9 bases match TRBD1. Germline lookup yields CDR1 MGHDK and CDR2 SYGVNS. The CDR3 has 13 amino acids. Trimming took 5 bases from V and 9 from J; bases not matched to a gene: 5. The CDR3 DNA is TGTGCCAGCAGTTCCACAGGGGGCAGCATTCAGTACTTC. Protein: CASSSTGGSIQYF.

Only one count was recorded for this clone. The rearrangement links TRBV7-3 to TRBJ2-5, with 10 bases fitting TRBD2. The germline CDR1 and CDR2 sequences are SGHTA and FQGTGA. V shed 1 base, J shed 2 bases, and the junction held 10 bases outside the gene matches. CDR3 length: 18 amino acids. The CDR3 is CASSLRASGGPIQETQYF. The DNA for the CDR3 is TGTGCCAGCAGCTTAAGGGCTAGCGGGGGCCCTATACAAGAGACCCAGTACTTC.

The gene calls are TRBV19 and TRBJ2-3; 7 bases line up with TRBD1. The germline V gene has CDR1 LNHDA and CDR2 SQIVND (reference sequence). The CDR3 loop spans 15 amino acids. V was clipped by 6 bases and J by 0 bases; unmatched bases: 6. CDR3 sequence (DNA): TGTGCCAGTAGGGCTGACAGGGCTAGCACAGATACGCAGTATTTT. As protein: CASRADRASTDTQYF. Together with reference TRBV19 and TRBJ2-3, the CDR3 gives the full variable domain: DGGITQSPKYLFRKEGQNVTLSCEQNLNHDAMYWYRQDPGQGLRLIYYSQIVNDFQKGDIAEGYSVSREKKESFPLTVTSAQKNPTAFYLCASRADRASTDTQYFGPGTRLTVL.

This clone showed up many times. The chain is built from TRBV5-1 and TRBJ2-3; no clear D gene. The germline V gene has CDR1 SGHRS and CDR2 YFSETQ. Trimming stripped 1 base from V and 0 bases from J, with 6 bases between. CDR3 size: 14 residues. CDR3: CASSLQSSTDTQYF. CDR3 in DNA: TGCGCCAGCAGCTTGCAGTCTAGCACAGATACGCAGTATTTT.

The V gene is TRBV15, the J gene TRBJ1-2; the match to TRBD1 covers 8 bases. With 5 bases clipped from V and 4 bases from J, the junction kept 3 bases outside the gene matches. Germline V gene data show CDR1 as LNHNV and CDR2 as YYDKDF (reference sequence). CDR3 length: 13 residues. CDR3 DNA sequence: TGTGCCACCAGCGGGACAGGCGGCTATGGCTACACCTTC. Residues: CATSGTGGYGYTF.

CDR3 sequence: CASSLVGGPMNTEAFF. The CDR3 nucleotides read TGCGCCAGCAGCTTGGTGGGGGGGCCCATGAACACTGAAGCTTTCTTT. The chain joins TRBV5-1 to TRBJ1-1; maybe TRBD1 (6 bases). Germline-derived CDR1 and CDR2 are SGHRS and YFSETQ. V gave up 0 bases and J gave up 0 bases, with 12 bases separating them. The CDR3 totals 16 residues.

The rearrangement uses TRBV9 and TRBJ1-1, with D possibly matching TRBD1 (5 bases). V lost 4 bases, J lost 5 bases, and 15 bases lay in between. The CDR3 consists of 14 residues. Looked up from germline, CDR1 is SGDLS and CDR2 is YYNGEE. The CDR3 DNA is TGTGCCAGCAGCCCGAGCTCAGGGTTGACTGAAGCTTTCTTT. Translated: CASSPSSGLTEAFF. The full variable domain, its missing parts supplied by reference TRBV9 and TRBJ1-1, is DSGVTQTPKHLITATGQRVTLRCSPRSGDLSVYWYQQSLDQGLQFLIQYYNGEERAKGNILERFSAQQFPDLHSELNLSSLELGDSALYFCASSPSSGLTEAFFGQGTRLTVV.

The chain has TRBV7-9 and TRBJ2-1, with D possibly TRBD1 on 6 matching bases. CDR1 and CDR2 (germline): SEHNR, FQNEAQ (reference sequence). Trimming stripped 5 bases from V and 5 bases from J, with 16 bases between. CDR3 size: 15 residues. The CDR3 coding sequence is TGTGCCAGCAGCCTCTTCATACAGGGAGACAATGAGCAGTTCTTC. Translating gives CASSLFIQGDNEQFF. The variable domain in full, completed from reference TRBV7-9 and TRBJ2-1, reads DTGVSQNPRHKITKRGQNVTFRCDPISEHNRLYWYRQTLGQGPEFLTYFQNEAQLEKSRLLSDRFSAERPKGSFSTLEIQRTEQGDSAMYLCASSLFIQGDNEQFFGPGTRLTVL.

The chain uses TRBV28 and TRBJ1-2, with 11 bases that match TRBD1. The germline V gene has CDR1 MDHEN and CDR2 SYDVKM. Trimming cost V 6 bases and J 8 bases; bases outside gene matches: 11. The CDR3 has 15 amino acids. The CDR3 DNA reads TGTGCCAGCAGGAGTAAAGGGACAGGGGGGAGGGGCTACACCTTC. The encoded protein is CASRSKGTGGRGYTF.

The chain employs TRBV4-1 and TRBJ2-4, with 7 bases matching TRBD1. Germline V gene data show CDR1 as MGHRA and CDR2 as YSYEKL. V was clipped by 2 bases and J by 3 bases; unmatched bases: 13. The CDR3 length is 18 residues. The CDR3 reads CASSQNPGQIMGKNIQYF. Written as DNA, the CDR3 is TGCGCCAGCAGCCAAAATCCGGGACAGATTATGGGCAAAAACATTCAGTACTTC.

The chain joins TRBV6-6 to TRBJ2-7, with TRBD1 matching 9 bases. Unmatched junction bases numbered 6, after V lost 2 bases and J lost 7 bases. This CDR3 contains 14 residues. CDR1 MNHNY and CDR2 SVGAGI come from the germline V gene (reference sequence). The CDR3: CASSYGTGIGEQYF. CDR3 DNA sequence: TGTGCCAGCAGTTACGGGACAGGGATAGGGGAGCAGTACTTC.

This clone was seen a handful of times. Other DNA sequences within the sample encode an identical CDR3. The J gene is TRBJ1-6, the V gene TRBV10-1; tentatively, D is TRBD1 (6 bases). The CDR3 is 15 amino acids. The germline gives CDR1 WNHNN, CDR2 SYGVQD (reference sequence). Trimming shortened V by 0 bases and J by 7 bases, and 10 bases separated the two germline ends. CDR3 coding DNA: TGCGCCAGCAGTGAGTCACGGACAGAAAATTCACCCCTCCACTTT. It is translated as CASSESRTENSPLHF.

This sequence joins TRBV13 and TRBJ1-5; 7 bases match TRBD1. Per germline, CDR1 PRHDT and CDR2 FYEKMQ (reference sequence). This CDR3 has 13 residues. The ends lost 5 bases at V and 4 bases at J; junction bases unmatched: 2. In DNA form, the CDR3 reads TGTGCCAGCAGCCTACAGGGGAATCAGCCCCAGCATTTT. Translation gives CASSLQGNQPQHF.

The chain joins TRBV5-6 to TRBJ2-5; D not resolved. The CDR3 extends over 13 amino acids. The V and J ends lost 2 bases and 1 base respectively, with 6 bases between them. Per germline, CDR1 SGHDT and CDR2 YYEEEE. The CDR3 region is CASSFRAQETQYF. The CDR3 DNA sequence: TGTGCCAGCAGCTTCCGCGCCCAAGAGACCCAGTACTTC.

The chain links TRBV23-1 to TRBJ1-2; D is unresolved. TRBV23-1 is placed among ORFs of uncertain function. V was pared by 0 bases and J by 4 bases, with 21 bases between. CDR3 length: 18 amino acids. The CDR3 DNA reads TGCGCCAGCAGTCAATCGGACTGCTCCACCGATCCTCTCTATGGCTACACCTTC. It encodes CASSQSDCSTDPLYGYTF.

V usage is TRBV10-3 and J usage is TRBJ2-7; weak D call: TRBD1 (5 bases). Germline CDR1 is ENHRY and CDR2 is SYGVKD. This CDR3 comprises 14 residues. The ends were cut back, 0 bases at V and 3 bases at J, with 9 bases in the middle. The CDR3 sequence is CAISESGRSYEQYF. CDR3 DNA: TGTGCCATCAGTGAGTCGGGGCGGAGCTACGAGCAGTACTTC.

V is TRBV5-1 and J is TRBJ2-7; D may be TRBD1 (6 bases). V lost 0 bases and J 5 bases, leaving 18 bases between the germline ends. CDR1 and CDR2 from the germline V gene are SGHRS and YFSETQ. CDR3 length: 16 residues. In DNA form, the CDR3 reads TGCGCCAGCAGCTTGGACAATCAGGGGCCCTTCAACGAGCAGTACTTC. Translation gives CASSLDNQGPFNEQYF.

DNA of the CDR3: TGTGCCAGTAGTATCTCACAGGCGAACAATCAGCCCCAGCATTTT. Its translation: CASSISQANNQPQHF. The rearrangement links TRBV19 to TRBJ1-5, with D maybe TRBD1 (5 bases). CDR1 is LNHDA and CDR2 is SQIVND in the germline V gene (reference sequence). This CDR3 has 15 amino acids. V gave up 3 bases and J gave up 3 bases, with 12 bases separating them. Supplemented by reference TRBV19 and TRBJ1-5, the full variable domain reads DGGITQSPKYLFRKEGQNVTLSCEQNLNHDAMYWYRQDPGQGLRLIYYSQIVNDFQKGDIAEGYSVSREKKESFPLTVTSAQKNPTAFYLCASSISQANNQPQHFGDGTRLSIL.

This clone was seen many times. The chain employs TRBV4-1 and TRBJ1-2, with TRBD1 as a possible D gene (5 bases). Germline V gene data show CDR1 as MGHRA and CDR2 as YSYEKL. Trimming removed 4 bases from V and 2 bases from J, with 11 bases in between. The length of the CDR3 is 14 residues. The CDR3 nucleotides are TGCGCCAGCAGCCGGGGCATGGGAAACTATGGCTACACCTTC. Translation: CASSRGMGNYGYTF.

Note on this clone: The identical CDR3 is also encoded by other nucleotide sequences in the sample. The V call is TRBV9, the J call TRBJ1-5; D is possibly TRBD1 (5 bases). The CDR3 is 15 amino acids. Trimming took 0 bases from V and 4 from J, leaving 11 bases between them. Germline V CDR1 and CDR2: SGDLS, YYNGEE. The DNA of the CDR3 is TGTGCCAGCAGCGTAGGGCCGGGGGGGAATCAGCCCCAGCATTTT. Translation: CASSVGPGGNQPQHF.

V usage is TRBV25-1 and J usage is TRBJ2-2, with a possible D match to TRBD2 (5 bases). CDR1 and CDR2 (germline): MGHDK, SYGVNS. CDR3 length: 16 amino acids. V was trimmed by 3 bases and J by 6 bases, leaving 17 bases between them. CDR3 sequence reads: CASSDVASADAGELFF. The DNA for the CDR3 is TGTGCCAGCAGTGATGTAGCGTCTGCGGATGCCGGGGAGCTGTTTTTT.